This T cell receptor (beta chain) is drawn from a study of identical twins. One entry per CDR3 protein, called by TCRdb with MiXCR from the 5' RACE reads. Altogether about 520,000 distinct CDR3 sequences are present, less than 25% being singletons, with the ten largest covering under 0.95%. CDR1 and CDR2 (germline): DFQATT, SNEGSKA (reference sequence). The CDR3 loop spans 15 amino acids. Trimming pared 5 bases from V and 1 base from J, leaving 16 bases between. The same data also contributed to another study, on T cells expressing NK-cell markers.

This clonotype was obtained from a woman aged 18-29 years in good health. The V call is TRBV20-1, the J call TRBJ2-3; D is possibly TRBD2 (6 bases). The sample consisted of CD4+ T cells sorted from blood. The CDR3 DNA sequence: TGCAGTGCTCCCCCCGGGTCGGGAGGCACAGATACGCAGTATTTT. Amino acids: CSAPPGSGGTDTQYF.